This T cell receptor beta chain was identified during a study of T cell repertoires in cytomegalovirus infection. The wider study: It was recently identified HLA-C-restricted and well-studied HLA-B-restricted CMV epitopes that the study used. Matching HLA type, along with CMV infection, was indicated by public TCR beta signatures.

Germline lookup yields CDR1 MNHNS and CDR2 SASEGT. CDR3 length: 11 residues. Trimming took 7 bases from V and 1 from J, leaving 4 bases between them. This clonotype was seen a handful of times. What it binds is unknown. A single record per CDR3 protein comes from TCRdb applying MiXCR to the reads. The sample lists fewer than 1,000,000 distinct CDR3 sequences, around 30% seen once, with over 13% in the top ten. Study-wide points: Summed public TCR beta family frequency identified CMV carriers bearing the relevant HLA.

This chain joins TRBV6-1 and TRBJ1-1, with no clear D. The input for sequencing was cultured CD8+ T cells from PBMCs, taken from culture after CMV antigen stimulation. The clonotype originates from a human donor in good health (CMV status not recorded). Some clones in this sample may be carry-over from other donors' samples. The CDR3 DNA is TGTGCCAGCAATGGGAACACTGAAGCTTTCTTT. Its translation is CASNGNTEAFF.